This T cell receptor (beta chain) is drawn from a study of cytomegalovirus exposure and HLA in healthy donors. Study-level points and caveats: The authors later linked a missense DCLRE1C variant to TCR beta V- and J-gene trimming. The authors confirmed in vitro that three CMV-associated chains were specific for CMV antigens. It was reportedly the case that the classifier diagnosed cytomegalovirus status with high specificity and sensitivity. Researchers catalogued about 150 TCR beta chains as cytomegalovirus-associated.

PCR was performed using 60 Vbeta and 13 Jbeta primers. Method: immunoSEQ multiplex PCR; TCRdb's copy keeps in-frame clones and lacks some. The sample contains around 140,000 clones, more than 55% of which appear only once. The CDR3 spans 14 residues. Germline V CDR1 and CDR2: SGDLS, YYNGEE. Germline trimming cut 6 bases from V and 2 bases from J; bases unmatched to any gene: 4. Concerning this clone itself: As yet, its antigen is unknown.

What was sequenced was PBMCs. The clonotype originates from a woman between 55 and 75 years old in good health and CMV-seronegative. This rearrangement joins TRBV9 to TRBJ2-2; 7 bases agree with TRBD1. The CDR3 sequence is CASKRDSNTGELFF. Here the CDR3 DNA reads TGTGCCAGCAAGAGGGACAGCAACACCGGGGAGCTGTTTTTT.